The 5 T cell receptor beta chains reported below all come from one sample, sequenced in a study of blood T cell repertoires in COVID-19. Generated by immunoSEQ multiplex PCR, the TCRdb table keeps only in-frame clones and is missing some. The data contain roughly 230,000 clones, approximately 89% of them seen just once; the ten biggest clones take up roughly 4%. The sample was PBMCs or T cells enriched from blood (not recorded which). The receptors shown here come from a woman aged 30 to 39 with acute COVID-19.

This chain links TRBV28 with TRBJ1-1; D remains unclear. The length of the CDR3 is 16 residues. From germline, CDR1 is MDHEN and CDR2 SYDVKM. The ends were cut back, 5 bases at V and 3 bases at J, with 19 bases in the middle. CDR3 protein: CASSPGGLEGYTEAFF. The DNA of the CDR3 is TGTGCCAGCAGTCCTGGCGGGTTGGAAGGGTACACTGAAGCTTTCTTT. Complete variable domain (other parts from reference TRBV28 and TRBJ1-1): DVKVTQSSRYLVKRTGEKVFLECVQDMDHENMFWYRQDPGLGLRLIYFSYDVKMKEKGDIPEGYSVSREKKERFSLILESASTNQTSMYLCASSPGGLEGYTEAFFGQGTRLTVV.

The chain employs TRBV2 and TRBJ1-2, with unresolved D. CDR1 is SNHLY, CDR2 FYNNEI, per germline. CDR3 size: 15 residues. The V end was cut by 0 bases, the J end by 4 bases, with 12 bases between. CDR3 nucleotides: TGTGCCAGCAGTGAAGCGCTGAGGGTTAGCTATGGCTACACCTTC. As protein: CASSEALRVSYGYTF.

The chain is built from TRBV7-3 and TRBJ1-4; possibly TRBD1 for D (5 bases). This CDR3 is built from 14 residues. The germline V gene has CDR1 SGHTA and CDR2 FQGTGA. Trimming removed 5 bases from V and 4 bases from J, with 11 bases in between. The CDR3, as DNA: TGTGCCAGCAGCCCAACAGGCGTTAATGAAAAACTGTTTTTT. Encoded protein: CASSPTGVNEKLFF.

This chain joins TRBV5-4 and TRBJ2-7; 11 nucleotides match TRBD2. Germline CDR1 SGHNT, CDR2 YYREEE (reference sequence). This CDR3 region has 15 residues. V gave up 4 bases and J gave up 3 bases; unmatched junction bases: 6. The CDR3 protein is CASSAASGGHYEQYF. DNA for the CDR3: TGTGCCAGCAGCGCGGCTAGCGGGGGGCACTACGAGCAGTACTTC.

The DNA for the CDR3 is TGTGCCAGCAGCTCCCCCGGACAGGGGGCAGGTCAGCCCCAGCATTTT. Its protein is CASSSPGQGAGQPQHF. The chain combines TRBV7-9 with TRBJ1-5; TRBD1 matches 11 bases. Unmatched junction bases numbered 8, after V lost 4 bases and J lost 6 bases. Germline CDR1 reads SEHNR; CDR2 reads FQNEAQ (reference sequence). This CDR3 has 16 residues. The full variable domain, its missing parts supplied by reference TRBV7-9 and TRBJ1-5, is DTGVSQNPRHKITKRGQNVTFRCDPISEHNRLYWYRQTLGQGPEFLTYFQNEAQLEKSRLLSDRFSAERPKGSFSTLEIQRTEQGDSAMYLCASSSPGQGAGQPQHFGDGTRLSIL.